This T cell receptor (beta chain) was retrieved from a study of blood T cell repertoires in COVID-19. Across the whole study: Researchers got acute and convalescent COVID-19 samples from the United States, Italy and Spain.

Per the germline V gene, CDR1 is SGHTA and CDR2 is FQGNSA. The CDR3 covers 12 residues. V dropped 5 bases and J dropped 12 bases, with 16 bases sitting between them. Here immunoSEQ multiplex PCR was the method, and the copy in TCRdb shows in-frame clones only, minus some. Among approximately 150,000 clones listed, roughly 78% were seen once. The source material was peripheral blood. The TCR comes from a woman in her fifties or sixties with COVID-19, enrolled during active disease. The chain employs TRBV7-2 and TRBJ1-1; D is ambiguous. CDR3 loop: CASSPHQVIPFF. The CDR3 bases are TGTGCCAGCAGCCCCCATCAGGTTATTCCTTTCTTT. Looking up the rest from reference TRBV7-2 and TRBJ1-1 gives the full variable domain: GAGVSQSPSNKVTEKGKDVELRCDPISGHTALYWYRQSLGQGLEFLIYFQGNSAPDKSGLPSDRFSAERTGGSVSTLTIQRTQQEDSAVYLCASSPHQVIPFFGQGTRLTVV.